This TCR beta chain originates from a study of blood T cell repertoires in COVID-19. The data were produced by immunoSEQ multiplex PCR, yet TCRdb's version contains in-frame clones alone and is incomplete. Found here are about 60,000 clones, more than 90% of them singletons; the top ten hold under 2.5%. CDR1 is LGHDT and CDR2 is YNNKEL in the germline V gene (reference sequence). Trimming at V came to 5 bases and at J to 8 bases, leaving 8 bases not matched to a gene. The CDR3 totals 16 residues. The chain has TRBV3-1 (or the pseudogene TRBV3-2) and TRBJ2-1, with 14 bases identical to TRBD2. Sequenced: peripheral blood. The receptor was isolated from a man aged 55 to 70 with acute or convalescent COVID-19. As DNA, the CDR3 is TGTGCCAGCAGCGTAAGACTAGCGGGAGGGGTCCATGAGCAGTTCTTC. Translating it yields CASSVRLAGGVHEQFF.